This T cell receptor (beta chain) comes out of a study of metastatic and nonmetastatic thyroid tumors. All patients were untreated before thyroid surgery. This clone was seen a single time. Other DNA sequences in this sample translate to the same CDR3. MiXCR was used by TCRdb to re-call the PCR reads. The sample consists of roughly 93,000 clones, approximately 12% of them appearing once. Sequenced: blood. This clonotype was sampled from a female donor with papillary thyroid cancer or a benign thyroid nodule (not recorded which). Some clones in this sample may be carry-over from other donors' samples.

The CDR3 sequence: CASSLASQSLYEQYF. As DNA, the CDR3 is TGTGCCAGCAGCTTGGCCTCCCAGTCCCTCTACGAGCAGTACTTC. The V gene is TRBV5-5, the J gene TRBJ2-7, with D unresolved. Germline CDR1 and CDR2: SGHKS and YYEKEE (reference sequence). V lost 0 bases to trimming and J lost 3 bases, with 13 bases between them. This CDR3 comprises 15 residues.